Each of the 26 T cell receptor beta chains below was sequenced from the same sample in a study of T cell repertoires in cytomegalovirus infection. TCRdb re-called the reads with MiXCR, one entry per CDR3 protein. The table shows around 300,000 distinct CDR3 sequences, with over 7.5% occurring only once. The sample consisted of PBMCs. These receptor sequences come from a human donor in good health (CMV status not recorded). Some clones in this sample may be carry-over from other donors' samples.

In its sample, this clonotype was seen many times. This rearrangement joins TRBV24-1 to TRBJ2-2, with D tentatively TRBD2 (5 bases). From germline, CDR1 is KGHDR and CDR2 SFDVKD. This CDR3 region has 16 residues. Trimming cost V 0 bases and J 6 bases, with 13 bases left between them. The CDR3 sequence: CATSDLGIAGAGELFF. CDR3 in DNA: TGTGCCACCAGTGATTTGGGTATCGCGGGTGCCGGGGAGCTGTTTTTT.

This clonotype came up many times. The chain is built from TRBV12-3 or TRBV12-4 and TRBJ2-2; no clear D gene. This CDR3 has 12 residues. Trimming pared 3 bases from V and 6 bases from J, leaving 5 bases between. The CDR3 is CASSFSAGELFF. CDR3 in DNA: TGTGCCAGCAGTTTTTCGGCCGGGGAGCTGTTTTTT.

By share of the sample, this clonotype is medium-sized (0.01 to 0.1%). The V gene is TRBV7-2, the J gene TRBJ2-7; D is possibly TRBD1 (5 bases). Trimming shortened V by 2 bases and J by 2 bases, and 13 bases separated the two germline ends. In germline, CDR1 is SGHTA, CDR2 FQGNSA. The length of the CDR3 is 15 residues. DNA of the CDR3: TGTGCCAGCAGCTTAAAAGGGGTCTATCCCTACGAGCAGTACTTC. Amino acids: CASSLKGVYPYEQYF.

The sample holds many counts of this clonotype. V usage is TRBV7-9 and J usage is TRBJ2-2; 7 bases map to TRBD2. J was trimmed by 0 bases and V by 6 bases; bases with no gene match: 10. This CDR3 is 17 amino acids long. Germline values: CDR1 SEHNR, CDR2 FQNEAQ (reference sequence). The CDR3 DNA reads TGTGCCAGCAGTCCGAGGGTGGGACTAACGAACACCGGGGAGCTGTTTTTT. It codes for CASSPRVGLTNTGELFF. The full variable domain, its missing parts supplied by reference TRBV7-9 and TRBJ2-2, is DTGVSQNPRHKITKRGQNVTFRCDPISEHNRLYWYRQTLGQGPEFLTYFQNEAQLEKSRLLSDRFSAERPKGSFSTLEIQRTEQGDSAMYLCASSPRVGLTNTGELFFGEGSRLTVL.

This clonotype has a handful of counts. This chain joins TRBV5-4 and TRBJ1-5; D unresolved. In germline, CDR1 is SGHNT, CDR2 YYREEE (reference sequence). The CDR3 extends over 13 amino acids. Trimming took 0 bases from V and 8 from J, leaving 9 bases between them. CDR3 amino acids: CASSLGPLEPQHF. The DNA for the CDR3 is TGTGCCAGCAGCTTGGGCCCCTTGGAGCCCCAGCATTTT.

In its sample, this clonotype was seen many times. V and J are TRBV7-2 and TRBJ1-2; 8 nucleotides line up with TRBD1. The junction had 4 bases not matched to a gene; V was cut back by 5 bases and J by 2 bases. Germline loops: CDR1 SGHTA, CDR2 FQGNSA. The CDR3 has 14 amino acids. This chain's CDR3 is CASSRDRGNYGYTF. DNA for the CDR3: TGTGCCAGCAGCCGAGACAGGGGCAACTATGGCTACACCTTC.

The chain has TRBV27 and TRBJ1-1; D unclear. CDR1 and CDR2 (germline): MNHEY, SMNVEV (reference sequence). The CDR3 loop spans 13 amino acids. Between the trimmed V and J ends, which lost 7 bases and 1 base, there was a span of 10 bases. CDR3 in DNA: TGTGCCAGCACCGAGGGAGGGAACACTGAAGCTTTCTTT. It specifies CASTEGGNTEAFF.

The table lists this clonotype with many counts. This chain uses TRBV7-2 with TRBJ2-7; no firm D call. The CDR3 sequence is 15 residues long. Germline V gives CDR1 SGHTA, CDR2 FQGNSA. The V gene lost 6 bases and the J gene lost 0 bases, with 15 bases spanning the gap. In DNA, the CDR3 is TGTGCCAGCAGAAGGGCGGAAGGCAGCTCCTACGAGCAGTACTTC. Protein product: CASRRAEGSSYEQYF.

The chain is built from TRBV10-3 and TRBJ2-7, with 9 bases aligning to TRBD1. With 6 bases clipped from V and 0 bases from J, the junction kept 6 bases outside the gene matches. Germline CDR1 is ENHRY and CDR2 is SYGVKD. The CDR3 sequence is 15 residues long. The chain's CDR3 is CAIRLDRGHSYEQYF. CDR3 sequence (DNA): TGTGCCATCAGGTTGGACAGGGGACACTCCTACGAGCAGTACTTC.

This clonotype was picked up a small number of times. The CDR3 region has the DNA TGTGCCAGCAGCTTAGTTGGGACTACCCAAGAGACCCAGTACTTC. It yields the protein CASSLVGTTQETQYF. The V and J genes are TRBV7-9 and TRBJ2-5; 7 bases fit TRBD2. The trim removed 1 base at V and 1 base at J, leaving 3 bases unmatched. This CDR3 has 15 residues. Germline values: CDR1 SEHNR, CDR2 FQNEAQ (reference sequence).

The table lists this clonotype with many counts. This chain joins TRBV4-3 and TRBJ2-5; D gene ambiguous. CDR1 and CDR2 (germline): LGHNA, YSLEER. Trimming stripped 4 bases from V and 0 bases from J, with 12 bases between. CDR3 length equals 15 residues. The CDR3 loop is CASSRNLRYQETQYF. DNA of the CDR3: TGCGCCAGCAGCCGCAACCTGAGATACCAAGAGACCCAGTACTTC.

This chain connects TRBV7-3 to TRBJ2-3; maybe TRBD1 (5 bases). Germline-derived CDR1 and CDR2 are SGHTA and FQGTGA. V lost 4 bases and J 10 bases, leaving 12 bases between the germline ends. The CDR3 is 12 residues long. This CDR3 is CASSSQGLPQYF. The CDR3 bases are TGTGCCAGCAGCTCTCAGGGCTTGCCGCAGTATTTT.

This chain links TRBV12-3 or TRBV12-4 with TRBJ2-7, with D possibly called TRBD1 or TRBD2 (5 bases each). The ends were cut back, 5 bases at V and 3 bases at J, with 14 bases in the middle. The CDR3 runs to 14 residues. CDR3 sequence: CASSQGDRDYEQYF. The CDR3 bases are TGTGCCAGCAGTCAGGGCGATCGGGACTACGAGCAGTACTTC.

In its sample, this clonotype was seen many times. The chain joins TRBV28 to TRBJ1-4, with D unresolved. Trimming pared 3 bases from V and 3 bases from J, leaving 2 bases between. CDR1 and CDR2 (germline): MDHEN, SYDVKM. The CDR3 consists of 12 residues. The CDR3 is CASSLPNEKLFF. In DNA form, the CDR3 reads TGTGCCAGCAGTTTGCCTAATGAAAAACTGTTTTTT.

This clonotype was seen more than once but under ten times. The chain is built from TRBV19 and TRBJ2-4, with D possibly being TRBD1 or TRBD2 (6 bases each). Germline loops: CDR1 LNHDA, CDR2 SQIVND (reference sequence). The CDR3 length is 18 residues. Trimming took 7 bases from V and 3 from J, leaving 25 bases between them. CDR3 DNA: TGTGCCAGTAACCACAGGGTCCTCCGGGGGTCCGACAAAAACATTCAGTACTTC. Its protein is CASNHRVLRGSDKNIQYF.

In its sample, this clonotype was seen many times. As DNA, the CDR3 is TGTGCCAGCAGCCCCCAGGGTAACGAGCAGTACTTC. This encodes CASSPQGNEQYF. The chain employs TRBV7-3 and TRBJ2-7; TRBD1 is a possible D gene (5 bases). Trimming shortened V by 5 bases and J by 5 bases, and 10 bases separated the two germline ends. CDR3 length: 12 residues. Germline V gives CDR1 SGHTA, CDR2 FQGTGA.

This clonotype has a count of ten or more. CDR3: CASSQGIGNTEAFF. In DNA form, the CDR3 reads TGTGCCAGCAGCCAAGGAATCGGGAACACTGAAGCTTTCTTT. The V gene is TRBV4-2, the J gene TRBJ1-1; D unresolved. The CDR3 sequence is 14 residues long. Trimming removed 1 base at V and 1 base at J, with 7 bases between. From germline, CDR1 is LGHNA and CDR2 YNFKEQ.

This clonotype was seen ten or more times. The chain uses TRBV7-2 and TRBJ2-7, with no clear D. V dropped 5 bases and J dropped 4 bases, with 6 bases sitting between them. The germline V gene has CDR1 SGHTA and CDR2 FQGNSA. CDR3 length equals 11 residues. The CDR3, as DNA: TGTGCCAGCAGCGCGCAGTACGAGCAGTACTTC. Translating it yields CASSAQYEQYF. Drawing the rest from reference TRBV7-2 and TRBJ2-7, the complete variable domain is GAGVSQSPSNKVTEKGKDVELRCDPISGHTALYWYRQSLGQGLEFLIYFQGNSAPDKSGLPSDRFSAERTGGSVSTLTIQRTQQEDSAVYLCASSAQYEQYFGPGTRLTVT.

This rearrangement joins TRBV20-1 to TRBJ2-1; 8 nucleotides line up with TRBD2. V dropped 3 bases and J dropped 6; count of bases not matched to a gene: 7. The CDR3 is 14 residues long. The germline V gene has CDR1 DFQATT and CDR2 SNEGSKA (reference sequence). The DNA of the CDR3 is TGCAGTGCTAGGCGGGGGGCCCCGGGCAATGAGCAGTTCTTC. It yields the protein CSARRGAPGNEQFF.

This clonotype was observed many times. The rearrangement joins TRBV6-2 or TRBV6-3 to TRBJ2-3; 14 bases map to TRBD2. CDR3 size: 19 residues. Germline V gene lookup returns CDR1 MNHEY and CDR2 SVGEGT. V lost 4 bases to trimming and J lost 5 bases; unmatched junction nucleotides: 14. Here the CDR3 DNA reads TGTGCCAGCAGTTCGAGCCATATTGGACTAGCGGGAGGAGGAGATACGCAGTATTTT. Encoded protein: CASSSSHIGLAGGGDTQYF.

Concerning this clonotype itself: This may be a read error: a much more frequent sequence differs by one nucleotide. This chain joins TRBV7-8 and TRBJ1-1, with 8 bases aligning to TRBD1. Germline lookup yields CDR1 SGHVS and CDR2 FQNEAQ. The CDR3 is 15 amino acids. Unmatched junction bases numbered 3, after V lost 2 bases and J lost 1 base. This CDR3 is CASSLTGTGNTEAFF. The CDR3 nucleotides read TGTGCCAGCAGCTTAACCGGGACAGGGAACACTGAAGCTTTCTTT.

Sample share makes this clonotype medium-sized. The chain combines TRBV7-2 with TRBJ2-1; no firm D call. V lost 5 bases and J lost 9, with 14 bases in between. In germline, CDR1 is SGHTA, CDR2 FQGNSA. The length of the CDR3 is 13 residues. In DNA form, the CDR3 reads TGTGCCAGCAGCCCTAAAGCTCCCACTGAGCAGTTCTTC. It is translated as CASSPKAPTEQFF. The variable domain in full, completed from reference TRBV7-2 and TRBJ2-1, reads GAGVSQSPSNKVTEKGKDVELRCDPISGHTALYWYRQSLGQGLEFLIYFQGNSAPDKSGLPSDRFSAERTGGSVSTLTIQRTQQEDSAVYLCASSPKAPTEQFFGPGTRLTVL.

This clonotype was counted at least ten times. The rearrangement joins TRBV6-1 to TRBJ2-7, with D possibly TRBD1 on 6 matching bases. The germline CDR1 and CDR2 sequences are MNHNS and SASEGT. This CDR3 has 14 amino acids. V shed 5 bases and J shed 3 bases, with 14 bases lying between them. CDR3 sequence: CASSRQVPLYEQYF. CDR3 nucleotides: TGTGCCAGCAGTCGACAGGTACCTCTCTACGAGCAGTACTTC.

This clonotype was seen ten or more times. The chain employs TRBV4-2 and TRBJ1-4; no reliable D call. Germline lookup yields CDR1 LGHNA and CDR2 YNFKEQ. There are 15 residues in the CDR3. Trimming removed 0 bases at V and 8 bases at J, with 13 bases between. CDR3 in DNA: TGTGCCAGCAGCCAAGATCCCCGGGTGGGGGAAAAACTGTTTTTT. It specifies CASSQDPRVGEKLFF.

This clonotype has ten or more counts. The rearrangement links TRBV7-6 to TRBJ2-6; D is undetermined. The V end lost 5 bases, the J end lost 4 bases, and 6 bases lay between the germline ends. The germline V gene has CDR1 SGHVS and CDR2 FNYEAQ. The CDR3 runs 13 residues. Written as DNA, the CDR3 is TGTGCCAGCAGCCCTACGGGGGCCAACGTCCTGACTTTC. It specifies CASSPTGANVLTF.

This chain joins TRBV6-1 and TRBJ1-2; 12 positions agree with TRBD1. The J segment lost 8 bases and the V segment lost 5 bases, leaving 9 bases of the junction unmatched. The CDR3 is made up of 15 amino acids. CDR1 is MNHNS and CDR2 is SASEGT in the germline V gene. The CDR3, as DNA: TGTGCCAGCAGTTTCCAGGGACAGGGGGCTGGAGGCTACACCTTC. It codes for CASSFQGQGAGGYTF.